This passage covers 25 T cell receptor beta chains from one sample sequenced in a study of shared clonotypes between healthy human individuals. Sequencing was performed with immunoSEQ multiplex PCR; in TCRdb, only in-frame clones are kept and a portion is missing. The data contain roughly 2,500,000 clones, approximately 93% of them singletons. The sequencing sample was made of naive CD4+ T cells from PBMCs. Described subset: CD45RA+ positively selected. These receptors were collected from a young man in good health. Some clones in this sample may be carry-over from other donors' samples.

The CDR3 DNA reads as TGTGCCAGCAGTGGGACGGTGGATGGCTACACCTTC. Its translation is CASSGTVDGYTF. This chain uses TRBV28 with TRBJ1-2, with TRBD1 as a possible D gene (5 bases). Germline V CDR1 and CDR2: MDHEN, SYDVKM. This CDR3 comprises 12 residues. The ends were cut back, 5 bases at V and 6 bases at J, with 10 bases in the middle.

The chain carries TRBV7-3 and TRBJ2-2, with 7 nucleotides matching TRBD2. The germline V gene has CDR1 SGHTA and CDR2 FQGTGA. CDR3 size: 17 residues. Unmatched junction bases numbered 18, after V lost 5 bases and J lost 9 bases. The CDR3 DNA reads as TGTGCCAGCAGCCCAATGAGCGGGATTGGTAGGGCCAGGGAGCTGTTTTTT. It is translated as CASSPMSGIGRARELFF.

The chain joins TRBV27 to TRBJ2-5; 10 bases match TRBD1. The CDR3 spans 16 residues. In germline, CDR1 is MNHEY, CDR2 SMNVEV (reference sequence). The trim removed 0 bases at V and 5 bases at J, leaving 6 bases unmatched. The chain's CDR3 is CASSLSIGTGVETQYF. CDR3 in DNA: TGTGCCAGCAGTTTATCGATAGGGACAGGGGTTGAGACCCAGTACTTC.

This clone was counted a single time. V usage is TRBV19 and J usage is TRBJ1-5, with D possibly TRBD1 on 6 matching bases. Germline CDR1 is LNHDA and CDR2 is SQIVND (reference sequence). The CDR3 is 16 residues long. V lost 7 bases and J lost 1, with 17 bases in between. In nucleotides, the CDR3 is TGTGCCAGTACCCCCCGGGCAGGGGTAAGCAATCAGCCCCAGCATTTT. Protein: CASTPRAGVSNQPQHF.

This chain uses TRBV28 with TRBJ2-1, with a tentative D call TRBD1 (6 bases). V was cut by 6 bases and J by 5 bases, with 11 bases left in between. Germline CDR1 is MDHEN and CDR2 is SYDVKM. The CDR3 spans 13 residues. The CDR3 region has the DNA TGTGCCAGCAGGACAGGTAATAACAATGAGCAGTTCTTC. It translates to CASRTGNNNEQFF.

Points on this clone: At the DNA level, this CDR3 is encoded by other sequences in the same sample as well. CDR3 sequence: CASSVVSGFYNEQFF. The CDR3 DNA sequence: TGTGCCAGCAGCGTAGTAAGCGGGTTCTACAATGAGCAGTTCTTC. The rearrangement links TRBV9 to TRBJ2-1; D may be TRBD2 (6 bases). V was pared by 0 bases and J by 3 bases, with 10 bases between. This CDR3 is 15 amino acids long. Germline assignment: CDR1 SGDLS and CDR2 YYNGEE.

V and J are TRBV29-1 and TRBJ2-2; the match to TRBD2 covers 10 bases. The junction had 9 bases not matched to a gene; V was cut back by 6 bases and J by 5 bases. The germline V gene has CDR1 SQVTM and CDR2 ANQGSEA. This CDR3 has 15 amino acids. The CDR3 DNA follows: TGCAGCGTGACCGGGACTAGCGTCGGGACCGGGGAGCTGTTTTTT. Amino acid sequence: CSVTGTSVGTGELFF.

The CDR3 DNA sequence: TGTGCCACCAGCAGAACCGGGGACAGGGGAAAACTGTTTTTT. Encoded protein: CATSRTGDRGKLFF. V usage is TRBV15 and J usage is TRBJ1-4; 10 nucleotides match TRBD1. The CDR3 is 14 amino acids. V gave up 2 bases and J gave up 10 bases; unmatched junction bases: 4. Germline lookup yields CDR1 LNHNV and CDR2 YYDKDF (reference sequence). The full variable domain, in which reference TRBV15 and TRBJ1-4 provide the parts outside the CDR3, is DAMVIQNPRYQVTQFGKPVTLSCSQTLNHNVMYWYQQKSSQAPKLLFHYYDKDFNNEADTPDNFQSRRPNTSFCFLDIRSPGLGDTAMYLCATSRTGDRGKLFFGSGTQLSVL.

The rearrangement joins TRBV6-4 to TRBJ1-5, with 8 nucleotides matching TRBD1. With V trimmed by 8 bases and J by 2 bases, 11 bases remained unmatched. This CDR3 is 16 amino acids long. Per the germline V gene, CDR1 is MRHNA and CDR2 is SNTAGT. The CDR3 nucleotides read TGTGCCAGCGGGGCCTTTAAGACAGGGGGCAATCAGCCCCAGCATTTT. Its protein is CASGAFKTGGNQPQHF.

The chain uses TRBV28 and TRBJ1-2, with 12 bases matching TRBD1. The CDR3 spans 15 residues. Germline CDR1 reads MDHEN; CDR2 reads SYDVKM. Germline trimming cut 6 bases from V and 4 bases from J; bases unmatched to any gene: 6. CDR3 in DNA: TGTGCCAGCAGCTCGGGACAGGGGGCCTTCTATGGCTACACCTTC. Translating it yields CASSSGQGAFYGYTF.

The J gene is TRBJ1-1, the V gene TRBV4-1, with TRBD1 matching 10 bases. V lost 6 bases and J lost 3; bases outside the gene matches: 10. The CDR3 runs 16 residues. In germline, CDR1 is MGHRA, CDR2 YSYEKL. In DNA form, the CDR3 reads TGCGCCAGCAGAGCCGGACAGGGGGTGAGGGACACTGAAGCTTTCTTT. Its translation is CASRAGQGVRDTEAFF.

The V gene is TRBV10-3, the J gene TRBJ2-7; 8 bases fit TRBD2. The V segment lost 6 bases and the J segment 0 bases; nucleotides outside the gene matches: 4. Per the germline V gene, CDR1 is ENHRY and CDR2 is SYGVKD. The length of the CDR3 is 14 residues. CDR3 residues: CAIRQRESSYEQYF. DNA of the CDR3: TGTGCCATCAGACAGCGGGAGAGCTCCTACGAGCAGTACTTC.

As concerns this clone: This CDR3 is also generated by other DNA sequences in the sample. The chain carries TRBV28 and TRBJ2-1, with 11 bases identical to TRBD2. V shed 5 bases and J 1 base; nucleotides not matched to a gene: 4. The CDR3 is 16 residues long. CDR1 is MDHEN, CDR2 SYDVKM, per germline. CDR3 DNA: TGTGCCAGCAGTGCCCTAGCGGGAGGATCCTACAATGAGCAGTTCTTC. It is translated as CASSALAGGSYNEQFF.

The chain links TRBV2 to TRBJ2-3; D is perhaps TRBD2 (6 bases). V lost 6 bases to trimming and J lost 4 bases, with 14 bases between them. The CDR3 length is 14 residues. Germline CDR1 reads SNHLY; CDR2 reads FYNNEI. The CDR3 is CASSGTAYSDTQYF. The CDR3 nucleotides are TGTGCCAGCAGCGGGACTGCGTACTCAGATACGCAGTATTTT.

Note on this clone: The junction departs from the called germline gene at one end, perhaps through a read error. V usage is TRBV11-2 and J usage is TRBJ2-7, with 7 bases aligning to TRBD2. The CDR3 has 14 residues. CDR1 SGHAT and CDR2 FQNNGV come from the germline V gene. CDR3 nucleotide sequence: TGTGCCAGCAGCTTAGTTGTGGGAGGGCCAGGCCTGGACTTC. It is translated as CASSLVVGGPGLDF.

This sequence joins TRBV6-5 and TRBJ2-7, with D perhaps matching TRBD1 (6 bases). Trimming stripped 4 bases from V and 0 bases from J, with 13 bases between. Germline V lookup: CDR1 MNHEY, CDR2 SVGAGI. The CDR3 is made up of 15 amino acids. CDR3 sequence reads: CASSSFADSSYEQYF. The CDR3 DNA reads TGTGCCAGCAGTTCCTTCGCGGACAGCTCCTACGAGCAGTACTTC.

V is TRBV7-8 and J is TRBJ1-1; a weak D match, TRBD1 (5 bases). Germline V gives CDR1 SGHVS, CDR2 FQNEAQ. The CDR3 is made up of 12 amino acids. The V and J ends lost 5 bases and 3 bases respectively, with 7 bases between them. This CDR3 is CASSRDYTEAFF. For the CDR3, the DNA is TGTGCCAGCAGCCGGGACTACACTGAAGCTTTCTTT.

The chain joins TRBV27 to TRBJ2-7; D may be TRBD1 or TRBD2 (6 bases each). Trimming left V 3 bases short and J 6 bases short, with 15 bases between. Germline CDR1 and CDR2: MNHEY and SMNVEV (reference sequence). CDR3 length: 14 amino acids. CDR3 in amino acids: CASSFRGREFEQYF. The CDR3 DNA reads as TGTGCCAGCAGTTTCAGGGGACGGGAGTTCGAGCAGTACTTC.

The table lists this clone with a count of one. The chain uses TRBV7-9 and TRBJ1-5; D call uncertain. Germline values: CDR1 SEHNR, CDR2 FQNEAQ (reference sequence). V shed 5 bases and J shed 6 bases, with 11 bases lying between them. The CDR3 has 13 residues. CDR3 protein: CASSAETIQPQHF. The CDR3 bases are TGTGCCAGCAGCGCAGAAACAATTCAGCCCCAGCATTTT.

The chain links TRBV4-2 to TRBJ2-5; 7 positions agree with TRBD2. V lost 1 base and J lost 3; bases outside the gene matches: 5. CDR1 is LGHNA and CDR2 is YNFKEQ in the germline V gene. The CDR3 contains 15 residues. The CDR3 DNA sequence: TGTGCCAGCAGCCAAGGGGTTCTAGCGGAAGAGACCCAGTACTTC. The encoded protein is CASSQGVLAEETQYF.

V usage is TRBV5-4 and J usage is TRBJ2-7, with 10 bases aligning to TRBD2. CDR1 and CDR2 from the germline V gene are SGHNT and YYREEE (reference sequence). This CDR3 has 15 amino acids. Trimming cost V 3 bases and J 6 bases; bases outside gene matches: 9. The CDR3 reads CASSYPGTSASEQYF. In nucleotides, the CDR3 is TGTGCCAGCAGCTACCCCGGGACTAGCGCAAGCGAGCAGTACTTC. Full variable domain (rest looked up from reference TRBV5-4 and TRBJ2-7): ETGVTQSPTHLIKTRGQQVTLRCSSQSGHNTVSWYQQALGQGPQFIFQYYREEENGRGNFPPRFSGLQFPNYSSELNVNALELDDSALYLCASSYPGTSASEQYFGPGTRLTVT.

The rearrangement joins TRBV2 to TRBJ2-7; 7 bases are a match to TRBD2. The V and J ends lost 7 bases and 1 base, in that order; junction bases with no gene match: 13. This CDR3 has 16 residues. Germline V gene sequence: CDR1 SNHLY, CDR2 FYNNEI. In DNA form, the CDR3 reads TGTGCCAGCACCCTCGGGGTAGCGGGTCCTTCCTACGAGCAGTACTTC. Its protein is CASTLGVAGPSYEQYF.

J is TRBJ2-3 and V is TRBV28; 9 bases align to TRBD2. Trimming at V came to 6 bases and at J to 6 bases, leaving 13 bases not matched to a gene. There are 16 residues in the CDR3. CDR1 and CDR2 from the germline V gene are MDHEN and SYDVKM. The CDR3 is CASSSPGREGFDTQYF. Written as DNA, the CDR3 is TGTGCCAGCAGCTCACCGGGGCGGGAGGGCTTTGATACGCAGTATTTT.

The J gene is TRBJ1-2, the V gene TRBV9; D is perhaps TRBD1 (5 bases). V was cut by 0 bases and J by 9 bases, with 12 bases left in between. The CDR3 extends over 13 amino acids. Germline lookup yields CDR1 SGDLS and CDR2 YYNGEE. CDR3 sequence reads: CASSVVGGARYTF. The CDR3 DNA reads TGTGCCAGCAGCGTAGTTGGAGGGGCCCGCTACACCTTC.

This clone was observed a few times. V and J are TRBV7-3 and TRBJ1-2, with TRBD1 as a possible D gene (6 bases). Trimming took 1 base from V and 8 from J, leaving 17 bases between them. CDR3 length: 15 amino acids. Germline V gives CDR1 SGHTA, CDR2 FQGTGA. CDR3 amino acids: CASSLIARGARGYTF. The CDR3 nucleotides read TGTGCCAGCAGCTTAATCGCTCGGGGGGCGCGGGGCTACACCTTC. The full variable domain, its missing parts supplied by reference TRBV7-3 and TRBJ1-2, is GAGVSQTPSNKVTEKGKYVELRCDPISGHTALYWYRQSLGQGPEFLIYFQGTGAADDSGLPNDRFFAVRPEGSVSTLKIQRTERGDSAVYLCASSLIARGARGYTFGSGTRLTVV.